One sample yielded the 30 T cell receptor beta chains listed below, sequenced in a study of regulatory T cells in long-lasting Graves disease. For TCR beta, libraries came from iRepertoire HTBI primers and Arm-PCR of CDR3 regions. A single record per CDR3 protein comes from TCRdb applying MiXCR to the multiplex PCR reads. The profile shows a few hundred thousand distinct CDR3 sequences, around 20% of them singletons. Time point in this sample: persistent/refractory GD, antithyroid drugs over 5 years with positive TRAb. The TCR library used RNA extracted from PBMCs. Sequencing used peripheral blood mononuclear cells (PBMCs), obtained when the disease was refractory, from a patient treated with antithyroid drugs. The source is a female donor with Graves disease.

This clonotype was observed a few times. This rearrangement joins TRBV5-1 to TRBJ2-7; 9 nucleotides line up with TRBD1. The CDR3 extends over 15 amino acids. The trim removed 0 bases at V and 4 bases at J, leaving 5 bases unmatched. Looked up from germline, CDR1 is SGHRS and CDR2 is YFSETQ. The CDR3 here is CASSLVQGAPYEQYF. The CDR3 DNA is TGCGCCAGCAGCTTGGTACAGGGGGCCCCTTACGAGCAGTACTTC.

V usage is TRBV6-2 or TRBV6-3 and J usage is TRBJ1-2; TRBD1 is a possible D gene (5 bases). The germline gives CDR1 MNHEY, CDR2 SVGEGT. The CDR3 sequence is 15 residues long. Between the trimmed V and J ends, which lost 5 bases and 4 bases, there was a span of 17 bases. CDR3 sequence (DNA): TGTGCCAGCAGTGAAGATGTCGCAGGGAGCTATGGCTACACCTTC. Protein sequence: CASSEDVAGSYGYTF.

The chain links TRBV20-1 to TRBJ2-1; TRBD2 matches 12 bases. This CDR3 spans 15 amino acids. J lost 7 bases, V lost 5 bases, and 9 bases had no gene match. Germline loops: CDR1 DFQATT, CDR2 SNEGSKA (reference sequence). The CDR3 loop is CSAAQTSGGRNEQFF. CDR3 in DNA: TGCAGTGCTGCCCAGACTAGCGGGGGTAGGAATGAGCAGTTCTTC.

This clonotype was detected many times. The chain links TRBV6-6 to TRBJ1-2, with a tentative D call TRBD1 (6 bases). V shed 0 bases and J shed 7 bases, with 15 bases lying between them. The germline CDR1 and CDR2 sequences are MNHNY and SVGAGI (reference sequence). The CDR3 spans 15 residues. In nucleotides, the CDR3 is TGTGCCAGCAGTTACTCGAGCGGGGGCAATATTGGCTACACCTTC. Translating gives CASSYSSGGNIGYTF.

As regards this clonotype: A read error may be the cause here, since a much bigger clone is one base away. The chain uses TRBV6-9 and TRBJ1-1; D gene unclear. V was clipped by 3 bases and J by 6 bases, with 11 bases between them. CDR1 and CDR2 (germline): MNHGY, SVAAGI. This CDR3 is 13 amino acids long. This chain's CDR3 is CASSYFTPAEAFF. In nucleotides, the CDR3 is TGTGCCAGCAGTTACTTCACACCCGCTGAAGCTTTCTTT.

This clonotype came up many times. The chain couples TRBV4-3 to TRBJ1-5, with D hard to call. This CDR3 region has 13 residues. Trimming left V 0 bases short and J 6 bases short, with 6 bases between. Germline V CDR1 and CDR2: LGHNA, YSLEER. The CDR3 DNA sequence: TGCGCCAGCAGCCAAGATCTGCTTCAGCCCCAGCATTTT. Its translation is CASSQDLLQPQHF.

This clonotype was observed a handful of times. One end of the junction does not line up with germline, which may come from a read error. The chain has TRBV7-2 and TRBJ2-7; the D gene is possibly TRBD1 (7 bases). The germline gives CDR1 SGHTA, CDR2 FQGNSA. This CDR3 region has 15 residues. The CDR3 DNA is TGTGCCAGCAGCTTAGCGGCAGGGGGAGGCTACGAGCAGTACTTT. Its translation: CASSLAAGGGYEQYF.

A few counts support this clonotype. The chain is built from TRBV9 and TRBJ2-7, with D tentatively TRBD2 (5 bases). V shed 0 bases and J shed 5 bases, with 12 bases lying between them. CDR1 and CDR2 (germline): SGDLS, YYNGEE. This CDR3 has 14 amino acids. The chain's CDR3 is CASSVGTLGHEQYF. In nucleotides, the CDR3 is TGTGCCAGCAGCGTAGGGACTCTTGGTCACGAGCAGTACTTC.

This clonotype was detected a few times. This chain connects TRBV20-1 to TRBJ2-2; tentatively, D is TRBD1 or TRBD2 (6 bases each). CDR1 DFQATT and CDR2 SNEGSKA come from the germline V gene (reference sequence). With 0 bases removed from V and 0 bases from J, the gap between germline ends came to 14 bases. The CDR3 sequence is 17 residues long. The CDR3 sequence is CSARDPGGLANTGELFF. The CDR3, as DNA: TGCAGTGCTAGAGATCCTGGGGGGCTGGCGAACACCGGGGAGCTGTTTTTT.

In this sample, this clonotype turned up once. A much larger clone differs by one base, so this may be a read error. The gene calls are TRBV28 and TRBJ1-5; no firm D call. CDR1 MDHEN and CDR2 SYDVKM come from the germline V gene. There are 14 residues in the CDR3. Here the CDR3 DNA reads TGTGCCGGCAGTTTTCTAAGGCAGAATCAGCCCCAGCATTTT. Protein: CAGSFLRQNQPQHF.

The rearrangement uses TRBV6-5 and TRBJ2-7; the D gene is possibly TRBD1 (6 bases). The CDR3 has 16 amino acids. Germline V CDR1 and CDR2: MNHEY, SVGAGI. Deletions cut 4 bases from V and 0 bases from J, with 16 bases between. This chain's CDR3 is CASSSYRVRSSYEQYF. DNA of the CDR3: TGTGCCAGCAGTTCCTACAGGGTGCGGAGCTCCTACGAGCAGTACTTC.

The rearrangement links TRBV29-1 to TRBJ2-5; TRBD1 matches at 7 bases. Looked up from germline, CDR1 is SQVTM and CDR2 is ANQGSEA. V lost 7 bases and J lost 2; bases outside the gene matches: 13. The CDR3 covers 15 residues. The CDR3 protein is CSANRQGRGQETQYF. The CDR3 DNA reads as TGCAGCGCGAATAGACAGGGAAGGGGGCAAGAGACCCAGTACTTC.

CDR3 coding DNA: TGTGCCAGCAGCTTAGTTGGCATTCGGGATGAAAAACTGTTTTTT. Its protein is CASSLVGIRDEKLFF. The chain links TRBV7-9 to TRBJ1-4; D not certain. Trimming stripped 1 base from V and 6 bases from J, with 12 bases between. CDR1 SEHNR and CDR2 FQNEAQ come from the germline V gene (reference sequence). This CDR3 comprises 15 residues.

This clonotype was picked up a small number of times. The V gene is TRBV5-1, the J gene TRBJ2-7; D could derive from TRBD1 or TRBD2 (5 bases each). V was trimmed by 0 bases and J by 0 bases, leaving 16 bases between them. The CDR3 contains 17 residues. Germline V gives CDR1 SGHRS, CDR2 YFSETQ. DNA for the CDR3: TGCGCCAGCAGCTTGGACCCGGGACCGACTGTCTCCTACGAGCAGTACTTC. Its translation is CASSLDPGPTVSYEQYF.

This clonotype was seen ten or more times. This rearrangement joins TRBV7-2 to TRBJ1-2; maybe TRBD1 (5 bases). Germline-derived CDR1 and CDR2 are SGHTA and FQGNSA. The CDR3 extends over 16 amino acids. V lost 1 base and J lost 4, with 16 bases in between. The CDR3 loop is CASSLVSGALPYGYTF. The CDR3 coding sequence is TGTGCCAGCAGCTTAGTTTCTGGGGCCTTGCCCTATGGCTACACCTTC.

In this sample, this clonotype turned up a few times. The chain employs TRBV25-1 and TRBJ2-5, with D uncertain. Germline V lookup: CDR1 MGHDK, CDR2 SYGVNS. CDR3 length equals 15 residues. V was clipped by 3 bases and J by 0 bases, with 11 bases between them. CDR3 coding DNA: TGTGCCAGCAGTGACCCAGGATGGTACCAAGAGACCCAGTACTTC. It is translated as CASSDPGWYQETQYF.

This clonotype was observed many times. The chain carries TRBV30 and TRBJ2-7; D possibly uses TRBD1 or TRBD2 (5 bases each). Germline values: CDR1 GTSNPN, CDR2 SVGIG (reference sequence). V shed 8 bases and J shed 2 bases, with 16 bases lying between them. The CDR3 length is 13 residues. The DNA of the CDR3 is TGTGCCGGTTTCCGGGACCGAACCTACGAGCAGTACTTC. Its protein is CAGFRDRTYEQYF. The entire variable domain, with the rest obtained from reference TRBV30 and TRBJ2-7, is as follows: SQTIHQWPATLVQPVGSPLSLECTVEGTSNPNLYWYRQAAGRGLQLLFYSVGIGQISSEVPQNLSASRPQDRQFILSSKKLLLSDSGFYLCAGFRDRTYEQYFGPGTRLTVT.

The rearrangement joins TRBV4-1 to TRBJ2-7, with TRBD1 matching 7 bases. The CDR3 spans 14 residues. Germline V gives CDR1 MGHRA, CDR2 YSYEKL. The junction had 6 bases not matched to a gene; V was cut back by 2 bases and J by 5 bases. CDR3 bases: TGCGCCAGCAGCCAATCGACAGGGTTCCACGAGCAGTACTTC. Its protein product is CASSQSTGFHEQYF.

This clonotype has only a few counts. V gene TRBV6-1 combines with J gene TRBJ2-7, with D tentatively TRBD1 (5 bases). Germline V gene sequence: CDR1 MNHNS, CDR2 SASEGT. The CDR3 is 15 residues long. V gave up 6 bases and J gave up 1 base, with 16 bases separating them. The CDR3 protein is CASSIDRTSSYEQYF. The CDR3 DNA reads TGTGCCAGCAGCATCGACAGAACGTCTTCCTACGAGCAGTACTTC.

The chain uses TRBV20-1 and TRBJ1-4; D perhaps matches TRBD1 (5 bases). The germline CDR1 and CDR2 sequences are DFQATT and SNEGSKA (reference sequence). V was cut by 0 bases and J by 5 bases, with 13 bases left in between. This CDR3 spans 15 amino acids. The CDR3: CSARDRQGLNEKLFF. CDR3 DNA: TGCAGTGCTAGAGATCGGCAGGGATTAAATGAAAAACTGTTTTTT.

This clonotype has a count of ten or more. The chain uses TRBV28 and TRBJ2-7; D remains unclear. In germline, CDR1 is MDHEN, CDR2 SYDVKM. This CDR3 contains 11 residues. Deletions cut 6 bases from V and 7 bases from J, with 10 bases between. CDR3: CASSLAVEQYF. CDR3 coding DNA: TGTGCCAGCAGCCTCGCAGTTGAGCAGTACTTC.

In this sample, this clonotype turned up many times. The J gene is TRBJ1-2, the V gene TRBV28; TRBD1 agrees at 7 bases. The germline gives CDR1 MDHEN, CDR2 SYDVKM. Unmatched junction bases numbered 31, after V lost 9 bases and J lost 3 bases. The CDR3 loop spans 21 amino acids. This CDR3 is CASSPYPDRFKLQRAHYGYTF. CDR3 bases: TGTGCCAGTAGTCCGTACCCGGACAGGTTTAAACTCCAGCGGGCGCACTATGGCTACACCTTC.

This clonotype was picked up many times. The V call is TRBV7-2, the J call TRBJ2-7, with D possibly being TRBD1 (6 bases). Per germline, CDR1 SGHTA and CDR2 FQGNSA. The CDR3 consists of 13 residues. V lost 3 bases and J lost 5, with 11 bases in between. As DNA, the CDR3 is TGTGCCAGCAGCTTGGACCAGGGGAACGAGCAGTACTTC. Its protein product is CASSLDQGNEQYF. The complete variable domain, with remaining parts taken from reference TRBV7-2 and TRBJ2-7, reads GAGVSQSPSNKVTEKGKDVELRCDPISGHTALYWYRQSLGQGLEFLIYFQGNSAPDKSGLPSDRFSAERTGGSVSTLTIQRTQQEDSAVYLCASSLDQGNEQYFGPGTRLTVT.

This clonotype was detected ten times or more. The J gene is TRBJ2-7, the V gene TRBV6-5; 7 nucleotides agree with TRBD2. Germline-derived CDR1 and CDR2 are MNHEY and SVGAGI. The length of the CDR3 is 13 residues. J gave up 3 bases and V 2 bases, and 1 base lay outside the gene matches. The CDR3 reads CASSYGGSYEQYF. CDR3 nucleotides: TGTGCCAGCAGTTACGGCGGGAGCTACGAGCAGTACTTC.

This clonotype was seen ten or more times. The rearrangement uses TRBV11-2 and TRBJ1-2; possibly TRBD1 for D (6 bases). CDR3 length equals 18 residues. The germline V gene has CDR1 SGHAT and CDR2 FQNNGV. V was clipped by 1 base and J by 7 bases, with 25 bases between them. CDR3 protein: CASSLGERSGRGISGYTF. The CDR3 coding sequence is TGTGCCAGCAGCTTAGGGGAGCGGAGCGGCAGGGGAATCTCTGGCTACACCTTC. The full variable domain, in which reference TRBV11-2 and TRBJ1-2 provide the parts outside the CDR3, is EAGVAQSPRYKIIEKRQSVAFWCNPISGHATLYWYQQILGQGPKLLIQFQNNGVVDDSQLPKDRFSAERLKGVDSTLKIQPAKLEDSAVYLCASSLGERSGRGISGYTFGSGTRLTVV.

This clonotype was counted ten times or more. The chain carries TRBV6-4 and TRBJ1-4, with a possible D match to TRBD1 (5 bases). The CDR3 has 11 residues. The V end lost 11 bases, the J end lost 7 bases, and 11 bases lay between the germline ends. In germline, CDR1 is MRHNA, CDR2 SNTAGT. The CDR3 DNA is TGTGCCGGACACGGGGCTGAAAAACTGTTTTTT. Translated, it gives CAGHGAEKLFF.

Ten or more counts support this clonotype. The chain has TRBV27 and TRBJ1-5; D not certain. This CDR3 comprises 15 residues. Trimming pared 2 bases from V and 4 bases from J, leaving 12 bases between. CDR1 and CDR2 from the germline V gene are MNHEY and SMNVEV (reference sequence). The CDR3: CASSLIGLINQPQHF. Written as DNA, the CDR3 is TGTGCCAGCAGTTTAATTGGTCTTATAAATCAGCCCCAGCATTTT.

A few counts support this clonotype. Germline is not matched at one junction end, which may reflect a read error. This sequence joins TRBV10-3 and TRBJ2-6; either TRBD1 or TRBD2 may supply D (5 bases each). The CDR3 runs to 15 residues. Germline CDR1 ENHRY, CDR2 SYGVKD. This CDR3 reads CAIRRARSGANVPTF. CDR3 nucleotides: TGTGCCATCAGGAGGGCTCGCTCTGGGGCCAACGTCCCGACTTTC.

J is TRBJ1-5 and V is TRBV6-2 or TRBV6-3; D remains ambiguous. The V and J ends lost 8 bases and 0 bases respectively, with 8 bases between them. The CDR3 totals 13 residues. CDR1 is MNHEY, CDR2 SVGEGT, per germline. The CDR3 loop is CASAENSNQPQHF. The CDR3 bases are TGTGCCAGCGCAGAGAATAGCAATCAGCCCCAGCATTTT.

As for this clonotype: This may be a read error: a much more frequent sequence differs by one nucleotide. The chain carries TRBV5-8 and TRBJ1-4, with D perhaps TRBD1 (5 bases). The CDR3 is 14 residues long. Germline V gene lookup returns CDR1 SGHTS and CDR2 YDEGEE. For the CDR3, the DNA is TGTGCCAGCGGCTTCAGGGATTTGGACGAAAAACTGTTTTTT. Translating it yields CASGFRDLDEKLFF.